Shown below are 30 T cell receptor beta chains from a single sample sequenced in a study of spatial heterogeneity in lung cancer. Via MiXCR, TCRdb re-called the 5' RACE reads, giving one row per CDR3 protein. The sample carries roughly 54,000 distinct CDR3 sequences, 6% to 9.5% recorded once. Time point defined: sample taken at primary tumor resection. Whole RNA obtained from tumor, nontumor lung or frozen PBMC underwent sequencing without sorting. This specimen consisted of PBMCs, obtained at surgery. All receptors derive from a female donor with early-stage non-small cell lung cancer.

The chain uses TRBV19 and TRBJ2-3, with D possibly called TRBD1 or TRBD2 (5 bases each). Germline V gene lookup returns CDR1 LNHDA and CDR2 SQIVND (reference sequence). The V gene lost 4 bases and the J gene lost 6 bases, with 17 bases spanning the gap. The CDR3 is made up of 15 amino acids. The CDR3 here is CASSTGTAEVDTQYF. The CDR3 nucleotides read TGTGCCAGTAGTACGGGGACGGCAGAAGTGGATACGCAGTATTTT.

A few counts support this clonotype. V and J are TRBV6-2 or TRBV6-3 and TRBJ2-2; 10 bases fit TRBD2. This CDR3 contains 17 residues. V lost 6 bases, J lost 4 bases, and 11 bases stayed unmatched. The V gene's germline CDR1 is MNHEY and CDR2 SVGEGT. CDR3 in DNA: TGTGCCAGCAGGCCCAGCGGGGGGGGTCGTAGCACCGGGGAGCTGTTTTTT. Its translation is CASRPSGGGRSTGELFF.

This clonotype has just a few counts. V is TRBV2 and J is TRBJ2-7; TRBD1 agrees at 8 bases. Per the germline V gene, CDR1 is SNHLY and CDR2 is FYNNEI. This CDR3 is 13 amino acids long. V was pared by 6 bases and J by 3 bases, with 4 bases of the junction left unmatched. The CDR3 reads CASRRQGNYEQYF. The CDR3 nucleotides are TGTGCCAGCAGGAGACAGGGGAACTACGAGCAGTACTTC.

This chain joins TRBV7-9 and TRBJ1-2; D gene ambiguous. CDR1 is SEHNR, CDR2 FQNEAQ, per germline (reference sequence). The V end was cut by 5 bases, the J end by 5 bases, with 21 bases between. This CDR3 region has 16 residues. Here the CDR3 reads CASSPNLRSGAYGYTF. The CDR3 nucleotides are TGTGCCAGCAGCCCAAATCTTAGGTCAGGCGCATATGGCTACACCTTC. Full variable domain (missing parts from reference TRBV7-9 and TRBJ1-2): DTGVSQNPRHKITKRGQNVTFRCDPISEHNRLYWYRQTLGQGPEFLTYFQNEAQLEKSRLLSDRFSAERPKGSFSTLEIQRTEQGDSAMYLCASSPNLRSGAYGYTFGSGTRLTVV.

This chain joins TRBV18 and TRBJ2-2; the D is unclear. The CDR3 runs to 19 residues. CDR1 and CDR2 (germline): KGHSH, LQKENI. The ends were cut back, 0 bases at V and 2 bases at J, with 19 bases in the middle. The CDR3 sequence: CASSPPRSQGLLNTGELFF. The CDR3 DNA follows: TGTGCCAGCTCACCACCAAGAAGTCAAGGTCTTCTCAACACCGGGGAGCTGTTTTTT. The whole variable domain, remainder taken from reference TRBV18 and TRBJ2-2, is NAGVMQNPRHLVRRRGQEARLRCSPMKGHSHVYWYRQLPEEGLKFMVYLQKENIIDESGMPKERFSAEFPKEGPSILRIQQVVRGDSAAYFCASSPPRSQGLLNTGELFFGEGSRLTVL.

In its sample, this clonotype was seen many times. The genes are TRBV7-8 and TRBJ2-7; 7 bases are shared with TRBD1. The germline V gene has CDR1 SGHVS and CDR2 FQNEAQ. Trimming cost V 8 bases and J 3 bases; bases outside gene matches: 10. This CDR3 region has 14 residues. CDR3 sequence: CASGRTGESYEQYF. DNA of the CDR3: TGTGCCAGCGGCAGAACAGGGGAAAGCTACGAGCAGTACTTC.

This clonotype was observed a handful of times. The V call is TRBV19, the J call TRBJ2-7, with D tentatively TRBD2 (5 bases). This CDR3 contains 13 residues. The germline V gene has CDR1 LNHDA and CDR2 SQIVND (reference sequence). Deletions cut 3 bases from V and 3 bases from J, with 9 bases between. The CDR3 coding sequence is TGTGCCAGTAGTATTACCGGGAACTACGAGCAGTACTTC. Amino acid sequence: CASSITGNYEQYF.

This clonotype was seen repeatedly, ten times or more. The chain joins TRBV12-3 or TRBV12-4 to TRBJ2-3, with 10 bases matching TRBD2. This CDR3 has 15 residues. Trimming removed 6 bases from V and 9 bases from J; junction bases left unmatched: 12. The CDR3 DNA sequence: TGTGCCAGCAGCTCAGCGGGGGGGGCGCCTGACACGCAGTATTTT. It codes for CASSSAGGAPDTQYF.

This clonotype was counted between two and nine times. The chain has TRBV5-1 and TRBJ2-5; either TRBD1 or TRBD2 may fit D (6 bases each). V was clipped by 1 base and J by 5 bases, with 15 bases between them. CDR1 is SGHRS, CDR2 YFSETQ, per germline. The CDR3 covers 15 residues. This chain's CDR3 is CASSLFAGAGETQYF. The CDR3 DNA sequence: TGCGCCAGCAGCTTGTTTGCAGGGGCGGGGGAGACCCAGTACTTC.

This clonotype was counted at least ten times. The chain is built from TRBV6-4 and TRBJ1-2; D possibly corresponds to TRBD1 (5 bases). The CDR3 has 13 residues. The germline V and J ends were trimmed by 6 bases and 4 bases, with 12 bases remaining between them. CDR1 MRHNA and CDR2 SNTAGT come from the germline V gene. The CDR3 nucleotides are TGTGCCAGCAGGGAGGGGTCCGGCTATGGCTACACCTTC. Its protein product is CASREGSGYGYTF.

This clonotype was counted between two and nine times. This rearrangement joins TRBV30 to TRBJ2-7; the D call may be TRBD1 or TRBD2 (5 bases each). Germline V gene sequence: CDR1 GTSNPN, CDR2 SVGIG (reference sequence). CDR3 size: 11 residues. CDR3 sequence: CARDGSYEQYF. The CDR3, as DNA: TGTGCTAGGGACGGCTCCTACGAGCAGTACTTC.

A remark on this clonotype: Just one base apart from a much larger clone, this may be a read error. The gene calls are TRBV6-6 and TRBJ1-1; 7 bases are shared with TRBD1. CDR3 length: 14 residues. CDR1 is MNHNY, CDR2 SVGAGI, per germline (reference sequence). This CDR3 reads CANSYSGGGTEAFF. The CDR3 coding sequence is TGTGCCAACAGTTACTCAGGGGGTGGCACTGAAGCTTTCTTT.

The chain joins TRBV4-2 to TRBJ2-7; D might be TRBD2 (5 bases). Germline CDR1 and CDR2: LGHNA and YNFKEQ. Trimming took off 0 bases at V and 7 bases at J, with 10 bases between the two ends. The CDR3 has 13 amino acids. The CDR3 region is CASSQDPGIEQYF. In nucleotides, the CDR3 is TGTGCCAGCAGCCAAGATCCGGGGATAGAGCAGTACTTC.

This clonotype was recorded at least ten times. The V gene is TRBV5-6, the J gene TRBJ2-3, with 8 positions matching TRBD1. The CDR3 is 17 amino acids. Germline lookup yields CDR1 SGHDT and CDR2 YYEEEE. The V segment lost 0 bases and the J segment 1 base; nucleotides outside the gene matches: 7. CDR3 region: CASSLVGWTGRTDTQYF. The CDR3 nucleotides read TGTGCCAGCAGCTTGGTGGGGTGGACAGGGCGCACAGATACGCAGTATTTT. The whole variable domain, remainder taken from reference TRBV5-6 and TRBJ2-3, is DAGVTQSPTHLIKTRGQQVTLRCSPKSGHDTVSWYQQALGQGPQFIFQYYEEEERQRGNFPDRFSGHQFPNYSSELNVNALLLGDSALYLCASSLVGWTGRTDTQYFGPGTRLTVL.

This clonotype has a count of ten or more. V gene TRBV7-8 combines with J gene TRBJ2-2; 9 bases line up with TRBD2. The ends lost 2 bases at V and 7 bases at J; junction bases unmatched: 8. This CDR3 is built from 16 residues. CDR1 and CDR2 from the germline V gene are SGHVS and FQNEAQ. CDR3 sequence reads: CASSLRASGVNGELFF. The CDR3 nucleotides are TGTGCCAGCAGCTTAAGGGCTAGCGGGGTGAACGGGGAGCTGTTTTTT.

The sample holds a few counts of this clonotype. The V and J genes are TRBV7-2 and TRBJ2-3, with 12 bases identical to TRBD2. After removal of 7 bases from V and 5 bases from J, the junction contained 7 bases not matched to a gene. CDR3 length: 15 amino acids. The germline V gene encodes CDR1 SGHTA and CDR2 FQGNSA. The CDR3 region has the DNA TGTGCCAGCACCTTTCTAGCGGGGGGGGAAGATACGCAGTATTTT. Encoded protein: CASTFLAGGEDTQYF.

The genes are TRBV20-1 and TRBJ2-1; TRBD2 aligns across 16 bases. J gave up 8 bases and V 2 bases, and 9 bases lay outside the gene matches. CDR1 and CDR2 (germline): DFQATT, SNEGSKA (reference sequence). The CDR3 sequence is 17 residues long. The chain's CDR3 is CSARTPGLAGGHHEQFF. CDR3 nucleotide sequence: TGCAGTGCTAGAACCCCGGGACTAGCGGGGGGGCACCATGAGCAGTTCTTC.

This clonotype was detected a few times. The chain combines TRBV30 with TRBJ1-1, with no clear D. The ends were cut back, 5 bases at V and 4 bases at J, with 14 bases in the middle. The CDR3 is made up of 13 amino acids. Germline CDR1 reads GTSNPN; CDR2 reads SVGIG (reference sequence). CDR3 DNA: TGTGCCTGGGGGCCTGGGGTGAGCACTGAAGCTTTCTTT. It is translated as CAWGPGVSTEAFF.

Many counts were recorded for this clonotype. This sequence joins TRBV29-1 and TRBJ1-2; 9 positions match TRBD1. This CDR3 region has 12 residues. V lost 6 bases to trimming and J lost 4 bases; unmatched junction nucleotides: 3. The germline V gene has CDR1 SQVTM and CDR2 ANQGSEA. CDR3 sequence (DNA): TGCAGCGTGGACAGGGGATCCTATGGCTACACCTTC. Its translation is CSVDRGSYGYTF.

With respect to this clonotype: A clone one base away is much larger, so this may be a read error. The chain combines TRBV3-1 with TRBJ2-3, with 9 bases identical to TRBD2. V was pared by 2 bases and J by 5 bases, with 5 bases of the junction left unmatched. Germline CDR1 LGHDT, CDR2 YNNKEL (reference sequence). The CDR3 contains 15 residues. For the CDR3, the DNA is TGTGCCAGCAGCCAAACAGGGACTAGCCTAGATACGCAGTATTTT. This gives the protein CASSQTGTSLDTQYF.

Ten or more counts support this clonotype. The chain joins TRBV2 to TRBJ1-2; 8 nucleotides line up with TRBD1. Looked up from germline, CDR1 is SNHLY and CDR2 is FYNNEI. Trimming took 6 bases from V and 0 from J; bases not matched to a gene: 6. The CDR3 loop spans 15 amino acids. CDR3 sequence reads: CASSRTGTSNYGYTF. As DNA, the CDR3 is TGTGCCAGCAGCCGGACAGGGACCTCTAACTATGGCTACACCTTC.

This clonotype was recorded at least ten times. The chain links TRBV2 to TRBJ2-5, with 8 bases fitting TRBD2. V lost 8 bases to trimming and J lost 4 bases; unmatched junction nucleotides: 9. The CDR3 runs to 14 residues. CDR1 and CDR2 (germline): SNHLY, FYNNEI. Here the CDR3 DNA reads TGTGCCAGCGCCCAAGCGGGGGTGGGAGAGACCCAGTACTTC. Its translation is CASAQAGVGETQYF.

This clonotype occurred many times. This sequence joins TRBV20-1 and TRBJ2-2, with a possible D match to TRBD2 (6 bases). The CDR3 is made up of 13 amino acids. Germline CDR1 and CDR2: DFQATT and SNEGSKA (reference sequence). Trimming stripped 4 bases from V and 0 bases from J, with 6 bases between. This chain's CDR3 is CSAKRANTGELFF. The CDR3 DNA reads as TGCAGTGCTAAGCGGGCGAACACCGGGGAGCTGTTTTTT.

CDR3 region: CAGGREKGNGYTF. The CDR3 DNA reads TGTGCCGGCGGGAGGGAGAAGGGGAATGGCTACACCTTC. The genes are TRBV12-3 or TRBV12-4 and TRBJ1-2; weak D call: TRBD1 (5 bases). The V end was cut by 11 bases, the J end by 6 bases, with 19 bases between. The CDR3 covers 13 residues.

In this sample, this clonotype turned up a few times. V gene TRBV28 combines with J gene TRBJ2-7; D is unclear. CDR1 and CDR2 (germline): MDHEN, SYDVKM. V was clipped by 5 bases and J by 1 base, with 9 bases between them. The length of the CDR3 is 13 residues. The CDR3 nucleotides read TGTGCCAGCAGTCTAACACGATCCTACGAGCAGTACTTC. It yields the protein CASSLTRSYEQYF. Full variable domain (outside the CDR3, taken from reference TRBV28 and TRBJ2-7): DVKVTQSSRYLVKRTGEKVFLECVQDMDHENMFWYRQDPGLGLRLIYFSYDVKMKEKGDIPEGYSVSREKKERFSLILESASTNQTSMYLCASSLTRSYEQYFGPGTRLTVT.

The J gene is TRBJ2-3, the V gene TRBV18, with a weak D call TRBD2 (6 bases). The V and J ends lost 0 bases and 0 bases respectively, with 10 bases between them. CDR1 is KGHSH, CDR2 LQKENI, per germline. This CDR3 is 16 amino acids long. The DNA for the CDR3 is TGTGCCAGCTCACCACCGCAAGGGACTAGCACAGATACGCAGTATTTT. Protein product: CASSPPQGTSTDTQYF.

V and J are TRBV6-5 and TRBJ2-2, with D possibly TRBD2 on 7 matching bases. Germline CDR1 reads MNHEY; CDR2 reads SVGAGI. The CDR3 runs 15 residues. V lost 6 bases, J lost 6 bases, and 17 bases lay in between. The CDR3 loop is CASSGGFRQAGELFF. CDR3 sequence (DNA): TGTGCCAGCAGCGGGGGGTTCAGACAGGCCGGGGAGCTGTTTTTT.

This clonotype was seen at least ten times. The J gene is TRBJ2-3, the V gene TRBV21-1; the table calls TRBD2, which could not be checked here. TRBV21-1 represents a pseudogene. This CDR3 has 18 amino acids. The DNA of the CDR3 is TGTGCCAGCAGCAAGGAGAGCCTGGGGGAACGGAACACAGATACGCAGTATTTT. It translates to CASSKESLGERNTDTQYF.

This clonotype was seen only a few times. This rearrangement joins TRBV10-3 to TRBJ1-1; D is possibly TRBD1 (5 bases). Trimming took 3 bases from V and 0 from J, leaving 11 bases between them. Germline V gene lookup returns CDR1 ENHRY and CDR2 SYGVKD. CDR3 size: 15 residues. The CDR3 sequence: CAISDTGGVNTEAFF. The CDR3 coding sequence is TGTGCCATCAGTGATACGGGAGGGGTGAACACTGAAGCTTTCTTT.

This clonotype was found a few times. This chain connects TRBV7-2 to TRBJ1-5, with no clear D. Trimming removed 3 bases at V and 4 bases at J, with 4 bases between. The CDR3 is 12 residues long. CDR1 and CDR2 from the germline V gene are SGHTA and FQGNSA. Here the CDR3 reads CASSFQNQPQHF. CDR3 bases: TGTGCCAGCAGCTTTCAAAATCAGCCCCAGCATTTT.